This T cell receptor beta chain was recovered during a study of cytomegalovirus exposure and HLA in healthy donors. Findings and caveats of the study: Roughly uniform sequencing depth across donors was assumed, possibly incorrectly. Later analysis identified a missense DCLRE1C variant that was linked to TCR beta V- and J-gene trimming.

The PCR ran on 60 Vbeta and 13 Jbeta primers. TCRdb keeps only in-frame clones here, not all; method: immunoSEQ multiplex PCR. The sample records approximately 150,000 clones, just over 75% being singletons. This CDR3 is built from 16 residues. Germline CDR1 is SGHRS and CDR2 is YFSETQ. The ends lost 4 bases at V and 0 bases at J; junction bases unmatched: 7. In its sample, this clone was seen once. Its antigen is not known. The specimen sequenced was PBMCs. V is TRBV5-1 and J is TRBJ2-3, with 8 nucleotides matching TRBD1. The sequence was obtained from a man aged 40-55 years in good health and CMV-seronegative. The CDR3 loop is CASSPGQGPSTDTQYF. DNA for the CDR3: TGCGCCAGCAGCCCCGGACAGGGCCCTAGCACAGATACGCAGTATTTT.